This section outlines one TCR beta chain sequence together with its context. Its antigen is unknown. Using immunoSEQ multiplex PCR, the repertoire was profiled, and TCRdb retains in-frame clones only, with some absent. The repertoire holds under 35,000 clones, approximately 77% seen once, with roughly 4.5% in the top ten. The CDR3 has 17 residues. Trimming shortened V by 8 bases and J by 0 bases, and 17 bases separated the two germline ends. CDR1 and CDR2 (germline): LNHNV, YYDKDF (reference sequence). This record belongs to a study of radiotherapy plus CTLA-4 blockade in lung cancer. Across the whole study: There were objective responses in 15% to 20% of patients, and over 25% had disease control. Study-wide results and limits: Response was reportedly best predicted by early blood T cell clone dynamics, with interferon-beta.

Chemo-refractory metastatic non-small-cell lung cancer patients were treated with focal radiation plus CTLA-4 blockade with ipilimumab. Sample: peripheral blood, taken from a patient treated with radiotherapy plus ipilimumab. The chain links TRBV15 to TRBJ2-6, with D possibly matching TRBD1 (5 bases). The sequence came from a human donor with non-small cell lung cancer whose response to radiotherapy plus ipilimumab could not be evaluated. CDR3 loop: CATRSQGTNSGANVLTF. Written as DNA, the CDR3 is TGTGCCACCCGGTCGCAGGGCACAAACTCTGGGGCCAACGTCCTGACTTTC.